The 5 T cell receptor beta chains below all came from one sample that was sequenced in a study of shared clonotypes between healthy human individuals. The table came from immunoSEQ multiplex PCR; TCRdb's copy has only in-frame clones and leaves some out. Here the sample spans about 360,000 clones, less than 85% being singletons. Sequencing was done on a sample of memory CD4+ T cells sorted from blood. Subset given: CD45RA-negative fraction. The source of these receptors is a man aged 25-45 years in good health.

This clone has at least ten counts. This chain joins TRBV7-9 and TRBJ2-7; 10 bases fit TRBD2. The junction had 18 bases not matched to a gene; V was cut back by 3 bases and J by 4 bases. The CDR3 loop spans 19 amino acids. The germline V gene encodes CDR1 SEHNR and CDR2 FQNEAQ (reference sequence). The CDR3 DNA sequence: TGTGCCAGCAGCTTTGGCAGCGGGAGGGTCCTTAACCCTCTGTACGAGCAGTACTTC. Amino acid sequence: CASSFGSGRVLNPLYEQYF.

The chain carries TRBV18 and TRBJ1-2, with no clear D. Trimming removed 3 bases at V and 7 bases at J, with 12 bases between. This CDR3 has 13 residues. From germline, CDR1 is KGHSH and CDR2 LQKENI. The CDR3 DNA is TGTGCCAGCTCACCCCCCCAAGTTCGTGGCTACACCTTC. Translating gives CASSPPQVRGYTF.

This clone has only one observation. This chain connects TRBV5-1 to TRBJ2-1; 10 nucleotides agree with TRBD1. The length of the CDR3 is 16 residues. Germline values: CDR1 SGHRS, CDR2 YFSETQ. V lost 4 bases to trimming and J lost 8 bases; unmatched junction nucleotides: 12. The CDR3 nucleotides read TGCGCCAGCAGCCCTGCGTTTAGGACAGGGGGGGATGAGCAGTTCTTC. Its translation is CASSPAFRTGGDEQFF.

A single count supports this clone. CDR3 nucleotide sequence: TGTGCCAGCAGCCGCTTGCGCGGGGGTCGTGGCGAGCAGTACTTC. Protein product: CASSRLRGGRGEQYF. V usage is TRBV11-2 and J usage is TRBJ2-7, with TRBD2 matching 7 bases. V lost 5 bases and J lost 6; bases outside the gene matches: 13. Germline V CDR1 and CDR2: SGHAT, FQNNGV. CDR3 length equals 15 residues.

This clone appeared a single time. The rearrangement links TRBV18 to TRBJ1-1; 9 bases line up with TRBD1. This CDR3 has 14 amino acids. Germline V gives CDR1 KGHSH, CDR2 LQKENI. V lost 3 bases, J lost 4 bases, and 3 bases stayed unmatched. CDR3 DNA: TGTGCCAGCTCACCGGGACAGGGATTCACTGAAGCTTTCTTT. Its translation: CASSPGQGFTEAFF.